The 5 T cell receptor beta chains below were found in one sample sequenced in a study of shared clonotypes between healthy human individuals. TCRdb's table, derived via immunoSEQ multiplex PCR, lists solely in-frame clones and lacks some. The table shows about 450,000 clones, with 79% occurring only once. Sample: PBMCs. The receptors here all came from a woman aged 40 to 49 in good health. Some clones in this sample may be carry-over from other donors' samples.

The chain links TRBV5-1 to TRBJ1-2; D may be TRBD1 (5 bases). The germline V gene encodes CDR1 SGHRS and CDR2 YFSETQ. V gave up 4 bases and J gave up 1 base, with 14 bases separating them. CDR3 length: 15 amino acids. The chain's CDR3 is CASSPGTGDNYGYTF. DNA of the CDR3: TGCGCCAGCAGCCCCGGTACAGGAGATAACTATGGCTACACCTTC.

The CDR3 region has the DNA TGCAGCGTTGGCCGGACAGGACTAAGCACAGATACGCAGTATTTT. Residues: CSVGRTGLSTDTQYF. The chain employs TRBV29-1 and TRBJ2-3; perhaps TRBD1 as D (7 bases). This CDR3 is built from 15 residues. Germline loops: CDR1 SQVTM, CDR2 ANQGSEA. Trimming cost V 4 bases and J 0 bases, with 14 bases left between them.

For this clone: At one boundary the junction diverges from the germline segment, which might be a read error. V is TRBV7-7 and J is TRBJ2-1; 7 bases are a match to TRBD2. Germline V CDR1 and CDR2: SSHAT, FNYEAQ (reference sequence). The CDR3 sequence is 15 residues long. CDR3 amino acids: CASSQRLAGDNEQFF. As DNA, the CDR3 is TGTGCTAGCAGCCAAAGACTAGCAGGAGACAATGAGCAGTTCTTC. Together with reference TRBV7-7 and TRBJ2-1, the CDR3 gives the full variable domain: GAGVSQSPRYKVTKRGQDVTLRCDPISSHATLYWYQQALGQGPEFLTYFNYEAQPDKSGLPSDRFSAERPEGSISTLTIQRTEQRDSAMYRCASSQRLAGDNEQFFGPGTRLTVL.

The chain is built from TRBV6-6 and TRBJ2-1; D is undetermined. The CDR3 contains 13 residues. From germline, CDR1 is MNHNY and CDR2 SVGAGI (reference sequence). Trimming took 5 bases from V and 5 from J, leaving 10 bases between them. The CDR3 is CASSTGSDNEQFF. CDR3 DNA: TGTGCCAGCAGTACCGGGTCCGACAATGAGCAGTTCTTC.

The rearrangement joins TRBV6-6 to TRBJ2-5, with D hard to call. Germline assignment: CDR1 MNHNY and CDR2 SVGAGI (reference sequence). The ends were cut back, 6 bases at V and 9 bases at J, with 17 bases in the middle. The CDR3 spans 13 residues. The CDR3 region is CASRYHPYESQYF. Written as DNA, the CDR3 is TGTGCCAGCAGGTACCACCCGTATGAGTCCCAGTACTTC.